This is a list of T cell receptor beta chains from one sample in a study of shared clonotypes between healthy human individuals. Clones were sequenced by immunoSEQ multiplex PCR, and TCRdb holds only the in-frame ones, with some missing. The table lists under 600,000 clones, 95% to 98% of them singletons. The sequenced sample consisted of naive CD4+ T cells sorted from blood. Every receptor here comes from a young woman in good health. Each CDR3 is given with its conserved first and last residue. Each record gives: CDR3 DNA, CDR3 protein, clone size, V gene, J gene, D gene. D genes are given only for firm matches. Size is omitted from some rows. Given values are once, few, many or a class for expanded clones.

TGTGCCAGCAGTTCGATAGCGTCCCTGGGGGATACGCAGTATTTT	CASSSIASLGDTQYF	NA	TRBV27	TRBJ2-3	NA
TGTGCCAGCAGTGGCTCGGAAAACACTGAAGCTTTCTTT	CASSGSENTEAFF	NA	TRBV6-5	TRBJ1-1	NA
TGTGCCAGCAGTTCGTTCCAGGGTAGCAATCAGCCCCAGCATTTT	CASSSFQGSNQPQHF	NA	TRBV5-8	TRBJ1-5	NA
TGCGCCAGCAGCCAAGATGACAGGCCCCACGAAATGAACACTGAAGCTTTCTTT	CASSQDDRPHEMNTEAFF	NA	TRBV4-1	TRBJ1-1	NA
TGTGCCAGCAGTGTACGGGGCGGGAGCACAGATACGCAGTATTTT	CASSVRGGSTDTQYF	once	TRBV6-6	TRBJ2-3	NA
TGTGCCAGCAGTCCCCTGGTGAGCGCGTCAGATACGCAGTATTTT	CASSPLVSASDTQYF	NA	TRBV28	TRBJ2-3	NA
TGTGCCAGCAGCCGGGGGCCGGACGGGGATTCACCCCTCCACTTT	CASSRGPDGDSPLHF	NA	TRBV11-2	TRBJ1-6	NA
TGTGCCAGCAGCGGGAACCGGTTCTCCTACGAGCAGTACTTC	CASSGNRFSYEQYF	NA	TRBV13	TRBJ2-7	NA
TGTGCCAGCAGGCTCCGAGGGTTCGGAGAGACCCAGTACTTC	CASRLRGFGETQYF	once	TRBV28	TRBJ2-5	NA
TGTGCCTGGAGTGTAATAACCGGGGGTGGCTACACCTTC	CAWSVITGGGYTF	NA	TRBV30	TRBJ1-2	NA
TGTGCCAGCAGCCCGAGGGCGGGGGTTGACTACGAGCAGTACTTC	CASSPRAGVDYEQYF	NA	TRBV7-9	TRBJ2-7	TRBD2
TGCGCCAGCAGAGGGAAGGAGGGCTACTATGGCTACACCTTC	CASRGKEGYYGYTF	NA	TRBV5-1	TRBJ1-2	NA
TGTGCCAGCAGCGTCGGGGGACAGGGTGTATCCTACGAGCAGTACTTC	CASSVGGQGVSYEQYF	NA	TRBV9	TRBJ2-7	TRBD1
TGCGCCAGCAGCGAAGGACAGTTTGGGGAGACCCAGTACTTC	CASSEGQFGETQYF	NA	TRBV5-1	TRBJ2-5	NA
TGTGCCAGCAGCTCCGGGACGGGTCGGGGGAGCGGGAGGGGCCATGAGCAGTTCTTC	CASSSGTGRGSGRGHEQFF	NA	TRBV11-3	TRBJ2-1	TRBD2
TGCGCCAGCAGCCAAGAGCTAATGGGTGGGGTAGCGGGAGGGCCTGGGTACAATGAGCAGTTCTTC	CASSQELMGGVAGGPGYNEQFF	NA	TRBV4-1	TRBJ2-1	TRBD2
TGTGCCAGCGCGGTGGGGCTAGCCAATGAGCAGTTCTTC	CASAVGLANEQFF	NA	TRBV6-5	TRBJ2-1	NA
TGCGCCAGCAGCTTGACTAGCGGGGACCAAGAGACCCAGTACTTC	CASSLTSGDQETQYF	once	TRBV5-1	TRBJ2-5	TRBD2
TGTGCCAGCAGCTTGGGGACAGGTTTGAACACTGAAGCTTTCTTT	CASSLGTGLNTEAFF	once	TRBV11-2	TRBJ1-1	TRBD1
TGCGCCAGCAGCTGGGGACGCGAGCAGTACTTC	CASSWGREQYF	NA	TRBV5-1	TRBJ2-7	NA
TGCGCCAGCAGCTTGGCGACCTCCTACGAGCAGTACTTC	CASSLATSYEQYF	NA	TRBV5-1	TRBJ2-7	NA
TGTGCCAGCAGCTTAGATCTAGACAGGGCAAACTATGGCTACACCTTC	CASSLDLDRANYGYTF	NA	TRBV11-2	TRBJ1-2	TRBD1
TGTGCCAGCAGACGTCCCGGGACAGTGATGAACACTGAAGCTTTCTTT	CASRRPGTVMNTEAFF	NA	TRBV28	TRBJ1-1	TRBD1
TGTGCCAGCAGCCAATTCGTCCGCTCGGCCCAGTACTTC	CASSQFVRSAQYF	NA	TRBV14	TRBJ2-5	NA
TGTGCCAGCTCCCTGACAGGGATGGATGGCTACACCTTC	CASSLTGMDGYTF	once	TRBV6-6	TRBJ1-2	TRBD1
TGTGCCTGGAGTAAAGACGCGATCTACGAGCAGTACTTC	CAWSKDAIYEQYF	once	TRBV30	TRBJ2-7	NA
TGTGCCAGCAGCCAAGATTGGGGACACAGGCTCTACAATGAGCAGTTCTTC	CASSQDWGHRLYNEQFF	NA	TRBV14	TRBJ2-1	NA
TGTGCCAGTACTCCGAACGGGGGCTTTGGTTCACCCCTCCACTTT	CASTPNGGFGSPLHF	once	TRBV19	TRBJ1-6	NA
TGTGCCAGCACCATTGACAGGGAGGGTTACGAGCAGTACTTC	CASTIDREGYEQYF	NA	TRBV28	TRBJ2-7	NA
TGTGCCAGCAGCCCGAGGGACAACATCCAGTCCGAGCAGTACTTC	CASSPRDNIQSEQYF	NA	TRBV7-9	TRBJ2-7	NA
TGTGCCAGCAGATGGGGGGGCGTCGACTATGGCTACACCTTC	CASRWGGVDYGYTF	NA	TRBV28	TRBJ1-2	NA
TGTGCCAGCAGCTTAGTGTTGGACGGGGCGACAGATACGCAGTATTTT	CASSLVLDGATDTQYF	NA	TRBV7-6	TRBJ2-3	NA
TGTGCCAGCAGCCCGAGACCGGGACAGGACGAGCAGTACTTC	CASSPRPGQDEQYF	NA	TRBV9	TRBJ2-7	TRBD1
TGTGCCAGTAGTAAAGGACAGGTTTATCAGCCCCAGCATTTT	CASSKGQVYQPQHF	NA	TRBV19	TRBJ1-5	TRBD1
TGTGCCAGCAGCCTCGGACCGATCCAAGAGACCCAGTACTTC	CASSLGPIQETQYF	once	TRBV7-9	TRBJ2-5	NA
TGTGCCAGCAGCCCCTACCGGGACAGGAACACTGAAGCTTTCTTT	CASSPYRDRNTEAFF	NA	TRBV6-5	TRBJ1-1	TRBD1
TGCGCCAGCAGCCAAGTAGGTACAGGTCTTAGCAATCAGCCCCAGCATTTT	CASSQVGTGLSNQPQHF	once	TRBV4-1	TRBJ1-5	NA
TGTGCCAGCAGCCGACAGGGAGTGGGTGAGCAGTACTTC	CASSRQGVGEQYF	once	TRBV5-6	TRBJ2-7	TRBD1
TGTGCCTGGAGTGCCTACAATGAGCAGTTCTTC	CAWSAYNEQFF	few	TRBV30	TRBJ2-1	NA
TGCGCCAGCAGCCGAGGACTAGCGGGAGGGAGGTTCTTC	CASSRGLAGGRFF	NA	TRBV4-1	TRBJ2-1	TRBD2
TGTGCCTGGAGCGCCGGGACAGGGGCCTCAACTAATGAAAAACTGTTTTTT	CAWSAGTGASTNEKLFF	once	TRBV30	TRBJ1-4	TRBD1
TGCGCCAGCAGCTTCGGACTAGCAGAGGATACGCAGTATTTT	CASSFGLAEDTQYF	NA	TRBV5-1	TRBJ2-3	TRBD2
TGTGCCAGCAGTTACGACAGGGGATATAATTCACCCCTCCACTTT	CASSYDRGYNSPLHF	NA	TRBV6-5	TRBJ1-6	TRBD1
TGTGCCAGCAGCACGCCAGGGGGCGTTGGGTACGAGCAGTACTTC	CASSTPGGVGYEQYF	NA	TRBV28	TRBJ2-7	TRBD1
TGTGCCAGCACCTCTCTAGGGTACGAGCAGTACTTC	CASTSLGYEQYF	NA	TRBV28	TRBJ2-7	NA
TGTGCCAGCAACTTAAGGGGTATGGGTCAGCCCCAGCATTTT	CASNLRGMGQPQHF	NA	TRBV2	TRBJ1-5	NA
TGTGCCCTCCAGGCTGGAAACACCATATATTTT	CALQAGNTIYF	NA	TRBV30	TRBJ1-3	NA
TGTGCCAGCTCACCAAGAGGGATGAACACTGAAGCTTTCTTT	CASSPRGMNTEAFF	few	TRBV18	TRBJ1-1	NA
TGTGCCAGCAGCTTGGTCAGGGGTGCGCCGGGCTACGAGCAGTACTTC	CASSLVRGAPGYEQYF	NA	TRBV2	TRBJ2-7	NA
TGTGCCAGCAGCGGAATTCCGGGACAGGGATTCGGGGCCAACGTCCTGACTTTC	CASSGIPGQGFGANVLTF	NA	TRBV5-5	TRBJ2-6	TRBD1
TGTGCCAGTAGTAAACCCCCGGGACAGGGAAATGAAAAACTGTTTTTT	CASSKPPGQGNEKLFF	NA	TRBV19	TRBJ1-4	TRBD1
TGTGCCAGCAGGGACAGGGTAGAGACCCAAGAGACCCAGTACTTC	CASRDRVETQETQYF	NA	TRBV6-1	TRBJ2-5	TRBD1
TGTGCCAGCAGTGTGGGACAGGGGGTTCAGCCCCAGCATTTT	CASSVGQGVQPQHF	NA	TRBV2	TRBJ1-5	TRBD1
TGTGCCAGCAGCTGGCCCCCCGCGGGCCCACCGAACACCGGGGAGCTGTTTTTT	CASSWPPAGPPNTGELFF	NA	TRBV28	TRBJ2-2	NA
TGTGCCAGCAGTAGAGGGGTCACCGGTGTTGATGAGCAGTTCTTC	CASSRGVTGVDEQFF	once	TRBV6-5	TRBJ2-1	NA
TGTGCCAGCAGCTTGGGGGACGGAGGTGGCTACACCTTC	CASSLGDGGGYTF	NA	TRBV5-4	TRBJ1-2	NA
TGTGCCAGCAGCACCGGGACTAGCGGATACAATGAGCAGTTCTTC	CASSTGTSGYNEQFF	once	TRBV6-1	TRBJ2-1	TRBD2
TGTGCCAGCAGTTTAAACATCGGAGGTTTTGAAGCTTTCTTT	CASSLNIGGFEAFF	NA	TRBV27	TRBJ1-1	NA
TGCGCCAGCAGCCTTAATCTGGGACTAGCGGTGAACAATGAGCAGTTCTTC	CASSLNLGLAVNNEQFF	NA	TRBV4-1	TRBJ2-1	TRBD2
TGTGCCAGCAGCCAGGTGGAGATGAGAGGGCACACTGAAGCTTTCTTT	CASSQVEMRGHTEAFF	NA	TRBV4-2	TRBJ1-1	NA